A single sample gave rise to the 18 T cell receptor beta chains below, sequenced in a study of Graves' ophthalmopathy and Graves' hyperthyroidism. Beta-chain TCR CDR3 regions were amplified from RNA transcripts. The first round was an RT-PCR with HTBI primers, and the second round was a multiplex PCR. A single record per CDR3 protein comes from TCRdb applying MiXCR to the multiplex PCR reads. The table lists 600,000 to 950,000 distinct CDR3 sequences, around 40% of them singletons. Material: peripheral blood. Receptors were obtained from an adult man with Graves' ophthalmopathy.

The chain carries TRBV7-9 and TRBJ1-6, with 11 bases matching TRBD1. J gave up 1 base and V 7 bases, and 9 bases lay outside the gene matches. The CDR3 totals 18 residues. The germline CDR1 and CDR2 sequences are SEHNR and FQNEAQ (reference sequence). The CDR3 reads CASKDRGQGRSYNSPLHF. Written as DNA, the CDR3 is TGTGCCAGCAAGGACAGGGGGCAGGGGAGGTCCTATAATTCACCCCTCCACTTT.

V gene TRBV24-1 combines with J gene TRBJ1-1; TRBD1 matches at 9 bases. Looked up from germline, CDR1 is KGHDR and CDR2 is SFDVKD. V dropped 3 bases and J dropped 0; count of bases not matched to a gene: 4. This CDR3 has 16 amino acids. The CDR3 here is CATSDPGTGLNTEAFF. CDR3 nucleotide sequence: TGTGCCACCAGTGATCCCGGGACAGGGCTGAACACTGAAGCTTTCTTT.

The V call is TRBV20-1, the J call TRBJ1-3; D remains ambiguous. The V gene lost 0 bases and the J gene lost 0 bases, with 9 bases spanning the gap. The CDR3 contains 15 residues. In germline, CDR1 is DFQATT, CDR2 SNEGSKA (reference sequence). In DNA form, the CDR3 reads TGCAGTGCTAGAGAGGAACAGCGCTCTGGAAACACCATATATTTT. This encodes CSAREEQRSGNTIYF.

The V gene is TRBV7-2, the J gene TRBJ1-6, with a weak D call TRBD1 (6 bases). This CDR3 contains 13 residues. V dropped 11 bases and J dropped 7 bases, with 15 bases sitting between them. In germline, CDR1 is SGHTA, CDR2 FQGNSA. CDR3 bases: TGTGCCTGGACCGGGCAGGGGAATTCACCCCTCCACTTT. Its protein is CAWTGQGNSPLHF.

About this clonotype: A much larger clonotype is one base distant, so this may be a read error. The chain has TRBV9 and TRBJ1-3, with D maybe TRBD1 (5 bases). The V and J ends lost 4 bases and 4 bases respectively, with 15 bases between them. Germline values: CDR1 SGDLS, CDR2 YYNGEE. The CDR3 length is 15 residues. The CDR3 reads CASSPSRVQGNTIYF. In nucleotides, the CDR3 is TGTGCCAGCAGCCCAAGCAGGGTGCAGGGAAACACCATATATTTT.

Many counts were recorded for this clonotype. This chain uses TRBV10-3 with TRBJ1-3; TRBD1 matches 7 bases. The ends lost 5 bases at V and 0 bases at J; junction bases unmatched: 4. Germline assignment: CDR1 ENHRY and CDR2 SYGVKD. The CDR3 spans 15 residues. In nucleotides, the CDR3 is TGTGCCATCAGTCGGGCAGGGGGCTCTGGAAACACCATATATTTT. As protein: CAISRAGGSGNTIYF.

This clonotype was counted many times. The chain links TRBV20-1 to TRBJ1-5, with D possibly matching TRBD1 (6 bases). Per the germline V gene, CDR1 is DFQATT and CDR2 is SNEGSKA (reference sequence). The CDR3 contains 13 residues. The V end lost 6 bases, the J end lost 2 bases, and 11 bases lay between the germline ends. The CDR3 here is CSARGSRNQPQHF. Written as DNA, the CDR3 is TGCAGTGCAAGGGGGTCGCGCAATCAGCCCCAGCATTTT.

The rearrangement joins TRBV7-9 to TRBJ2-7, with TRBD2 as a possible D gene (5 bases). Germline V gene sequence: CDR1 SEHNR, CDR2 FQNEAQ (reference sequence). The CDR3 consists of 16 residues. The V end lost 5 bases, the J end lost 2 bases, and 19 bases lay between the germline ends. DNA for the CDR3: TGTGCCAGCAGCCAAGAGTTCTCGGGATTCGCCTACGAGCAGTACTTC. Translating it yields CASSQEFSGFAYEQYF. Filled out from reference TRBV7-9 and TRBJ2-7, the complete variable domain reads DTGVSQNPRHKITKRGQNVTFRCDPISEHNRLYWYRQTLGQGPEFLTYFQNEAQLEKSRLLSDRFSAERPKGSFSTLEIQRTEQGDSAMYLCASSQEFSGFAYEQYFGPGTRLTVT.

Here the CDR3 DNA reads TGTGCCAGCAGTGGGATTGCCAGCAATTTCTCCTACAATGAGCAGTTCTTC. The encoded protein is CASSGIASNFSYNEQFF. The rearrangement uses TRBV25-1 and TRBJ2-5; no firm D call. The end of the DNA fits TRBJ2-1 better, so the J call may be wrong. The CDR3 loop spans 17 amino acids. Germline V lookup: CDR1 MGHDK, CDR2 SYGVNS.

This clonotype was seen at least ten times. The chain joins TRBV15 to TRBJ2-5; D may be TRBD1 (6 bases). The length of the CDR3 is 14 residues. The germline V gene encodes CDR1 LNHNV and CDR2 YYDKDF (reference sequence). With 4 bases removed from V and 2 bases from J, the gap between germline ends came to 11 bases. This chain's CDR3 is CATSKGRGQETQYF. The CDR3 bases are TGTGCCACCAGCAAGGGAAGGGGGCAAGAGACCCAGTACTTC.

The rearrangement joins TRBV6-5 to TRBJ1-2; D is undetermined. This CDR3 is built from 11 residues. CDR1 is MNHEY and CDR2 is SVGAGI in the germline V gene. V was shortened by 11 bases and J by 5 bases, with 12 bases between the two germline ends. CDR3 loop: CAGTLDYGYTF. The DNA of the CDR3 is TGTGCCGGCACCCTTGATTATGGCTACACCTTC.

The chain employs TRBV5-1 and TRBJ2-7; D possibly matches TRBD1 or TRBD2 (5 bases each). CDR3 length: 17 amino acids. Germline CDR1 and CDR2: SGHRS and YFSETQ. The V end was cut by 0 bases, the J end by 1 base, with 17 bases between. The CDR3 sequence: CASSLETAGRGSYEQYF. The CDR3 DNA follows: TGCGCCAGCAGCTTGGAGACAGCAGGGCGAGGGTCCTACGAGCAGTACTTC.

Remarks on this clonotype: A much larger clone is a single base away; this may be a read error. The genes are TRBV7-9 and TRBJ2-6, with 11 bases identical to TRBD2. The CDR3 runs 21 residues. V was clipped by 4 bases and J by 0 bases; unmatched bases: 14. Germline V CDR1 and CDR2: SEHNR, FQNEAQ (reference sequence). The CDR3 DNA reads TGTGCCAGCAGCTCGGACGGGACTAGCGGCCGACTTCTCTCTGGGGCCAACGTCCTGACTTTC. Its translation: CASSSDGTSGRLLSGANVLTF.

The chain combines TRBV9 with TRBJ2-7, with D unresolved. The J call is uncertain, as TRBJ2-1 better fits the DNA end. The germline CDR1 and CDR2 sequences are SGDLS and YYNGEE. The CDR3 is 14 residues long. The CDR3 bases are TGTGCCAGCAGCCCCCGTGCCAATTACAATGAGCAGTTCTTC. It encodes CASSPRANYNEQFF.

The V gene is TRBV25-1, the J gene TRBJ2-2; D might be TRBD2 (5 bases). V lost 5 bases, J lost 2 bases, and 12 bases lay in between. The CDR3 covers 15 residues. The germline gives CDR1 MGHDK, CDR2 SYGVNS. Here the CDR3 reads CASSYGGFNTGELFF. DNA for the CDR3: TGTGCCAGCAGTTACGGAGGATTCAACACCGGGGAGCTGTTTTTT.

This clonotype occurred many times. The rearrangement uses TRBV7-9 and TRBJ2-5; D gene unclear. Trimming stripped 2 bases from V and 10 bases from J, with 8 bases between. Per germline, CDR1 SEHNR and CDR2 FQNEAQ (reference sequence). This CDR3 spans 11 amino acids. CDR3 DNA sequence: TGTGCCAGCAGCTTAAGGAGTAGCCAGTACTTC. Translated: CASSLRSSQYF.

This clonotype has more than one count but fewer than ten. The chain couples TRBV20-1 to TRBJ1-6, with D possibly matching TRBD1 (5 bases). Trimming left V 4 bases short and J 6 bases short, with 13 bases between. There are 14 residues in the CDR3. Germline CDR1 DFQATT, CDR2 SNEGSKA (reference sequence). CDR3 in DNA: TGCAGTGCTATTGCAGGGCCGCGTAATTCACCCCTCCACTTT. The encoded protein is CSAIAGPRNSPLHF.

This clonotype was counted many times. The V gene is TRBV19, the J gene TRBJ1-5, with D unclear. This CDR3 is built from 13 residues. Trimming left V 5 bases short and J 6 bases short, with 11 bases between. From germline, CDR1 is LNHDA and CDR2 SQIVND (reference sequence). The CDR3 DNA follows: TGTGCCAGTAGTCCCAAGATGGGTCAGCCCCAGCATTTT. This sequence encodes CASSPKMGQPQHF.